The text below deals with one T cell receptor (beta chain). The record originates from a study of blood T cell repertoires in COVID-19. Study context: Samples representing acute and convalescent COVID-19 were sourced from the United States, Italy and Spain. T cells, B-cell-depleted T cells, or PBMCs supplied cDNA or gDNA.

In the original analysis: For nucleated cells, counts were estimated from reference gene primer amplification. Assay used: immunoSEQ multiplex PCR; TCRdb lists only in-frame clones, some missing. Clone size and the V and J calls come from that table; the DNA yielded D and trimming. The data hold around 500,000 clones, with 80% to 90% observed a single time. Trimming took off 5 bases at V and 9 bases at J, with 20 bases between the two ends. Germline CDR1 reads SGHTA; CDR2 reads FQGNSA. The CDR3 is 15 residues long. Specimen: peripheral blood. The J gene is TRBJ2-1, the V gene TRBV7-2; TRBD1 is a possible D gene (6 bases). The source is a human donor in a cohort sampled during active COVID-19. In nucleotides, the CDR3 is TGTGCCAGCAGCCCGCGGGCCTGGGGGCAAGGTGAGCAGTTCTTC. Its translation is CASSPRAWGQGEQFF.